This TCR beta chain was identified in a study of T-cell memory formation after mild COVID-19. In the study overall: TCR clusters largely stayed donor specific.

This clonotype has at least ten counts. The CDR3 contains 13 residues. With 8 bases removed from V and 8 bases from J, the gap between germline ends came to 16 bases. TCRdb re-analysed the 5' RACE reads in MiXCR, keeping a single row per CDR3 protein. The repertoire includes around 130,000 distinct CDR3 sequences, less than 6.5% of them detected once, and about 2.2% sits in the top ten. This clonotype was obtained from an adult woman who had mild COVID-19 (a few samples of this study predate the infection). Cell type and time point are not known. The sample comprised PBMCs or a T cell subset sorted from them (not recorded which). J is TRBJ2-1 and V is TRBV12-3 or TRBV12-4; tentatively, D is TRBD2 (5 bases). The CDR3 bases are TGTGCCAGCGACGGGGAACCCGGGTATGAGCAGTTCTTC. This translates into CASDGEPGYEQFF.